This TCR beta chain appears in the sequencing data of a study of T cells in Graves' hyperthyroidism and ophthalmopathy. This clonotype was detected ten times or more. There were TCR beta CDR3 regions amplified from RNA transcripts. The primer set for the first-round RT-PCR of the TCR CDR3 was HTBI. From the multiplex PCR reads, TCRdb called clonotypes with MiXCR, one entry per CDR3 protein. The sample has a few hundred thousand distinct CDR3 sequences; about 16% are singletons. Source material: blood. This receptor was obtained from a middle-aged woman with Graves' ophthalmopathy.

CDR3 in DNA: TGTGCCAGCAGTTATAGCGGGGGGAGGGAGACCCAGTACTTC. Protein: CASSYSGGRETQYF. J is TRBJ2-5 and V is TRBV28; 10 bases agree with TRBD2. Germline CDR1 and CDR2: MDHEN and SYDVKM. V trimming: 4 bases; J trimming: 5 bases; junction bases outside the gene matches: 4. The CDR3 runs to 14 residues.